This TCR beta chain appears in the sequencing data of a study of beta chain features in type 1 diabetes. Regarding the study as a whole: Any HLA-type effect on TCRB rearrangement remained unresolved here. Significant though moderate, a shortening of TCRB CDR3s appeared in all four CD4+ subsets of Type 1 diabetes patients. There was a possibility that cDNA sequencing over-represented cells with high TCR expression.

Cell sorting via CD45RO/CCR7/CD25/CD127/CD95/CD27 was performed to obtain CD4+ naive, central memory, regulatory and stem cell-like memory cells. Without exception, sorted populations had purity beyond 98%. This clone was observed a handful of times. Its antigen is unidentified. The sequenced template was cDNA made from the entire isolated RNA. The repertoire was sequenced with immunoSEQ multiplex PCR; TCRdb's copy has only in-frame clones and lacks some. Of hundreds of thousands of clones listed, around 15% were seen once; the top ten hold 0.035% to 0.045%. Trimming cost V 7 bases and J 15 bases, with 16 bases left between them. The germline gives CDR1 LNHDA, CDR2 SQIVND (reference sequence). This CDR3 is built from 11 residues.

The chain links TRBV19 to TRBJ2-1, with D perhaps matching TRBD2 (6 bases). The specimen was naive CD4+ T cells from blood. This TCR was recovered from a man between 18 and 35 years old with type 1 diabetes. CDR3 coding DNA: TGTGCCAGTACTCCAGACCTGGGGGGGTTCTTC. Protein product: CASTPDLGGFF.